Listed below are T cell receptor beta chains from one sample, sequenced in a study of siplizumab effects on memory and regulatory T cells. Profiling relied on immunoSEQ multiplex PCR, and the TCRdb table lists in-frame clones only, not all of them. The table has 5,000 to 7,500 clones, roughly 36% seen once. No antigen has been identified for these receptors. The sequencing input was CFSE-low (dividing) CD8+ T cells sorted from an allogeneic mixed lymphocyte reaction. The receptors originated from a human donor in good health; the cells came from an allogeneic mixed lymphocyte reaction. The CDR3 runs from the conserved cysteine through the conserved F or W. A D gene is named only where the DNA matches it firmly. Only some rows state a clone size, as once, few, many or a class for expanded clones.

CDR3 DNA,CDR3 protein,J gene,D gene,V gene,clone size
TGTGCCAGTAGTCCCGGATCTGACTACAATGAGCAGTTCTTC,CASSPGSDYNEQFF,TRBJ2-1,-,TRBV19,medium-sized
TGTGCCAGCAGTTACGGGACAGGGGGTGTCTACGAGCAGTACTTC,CASSYGTGGVYEQYF,TRBJ2-7,TRBD1,TRBV6-6,few
TGCAGCGTTGAGGGACAGGGTTCATCCTACGAGCAGTACTTC,CSVEGQGSSYEQYF,TRBJ2-7,TRBD1,TRBV29-1,few
TGTGCCAGCAGTTTACTAGCGGGAGTACTTATCTCTAGCACAGATACGCAGTATTTT,CASSLLAGVLISSTDTQYF,TRBJ2-3,TRBD2,TRBV27,-
TGTGCCAGCGAGGCAGGGGGCTACTTGGAGCAGTACTTC,CASEAGGYLEQYF,TRBJ2-7,TRBD1,TRBV6-6,-
TGTGCCACCAGCACTCTTATGAGCGGCACTGAAGCTTTCTTT,CATSTLMSGTEAFF,TRBJ1-1,-,TRBV15,medium-sized
TGTGCCAGCACCCTAATAGGGGGGGCCGGGGAGCTGTTTTTT,CASTLIGGAGELFF,TRBJ2-2,-,TRBV7-2,few
TGTGCCAGCAGCCTAGGGGCAGATTACGAGCAGTACTTC,CASSLGADYEQYF,TRBJ2-7,-,TRBV5-6,-
TGCGCCAGCAGCCAAGATGGAGGGAGCACTGAAGCTTTCTTT,CASSQDGGSTEAFF,TRBJ1-1,-,TRBV4-1,-
TGCGCCAGCAGCCAAACGGGGGGGAATGAGCAGTTCTTC,CASSQTGGNEQFF,TRBJ2-1,TRBD2,TRBV4-1,few
TGTGCCAGCGGTAACCACCCCGGACAGGGCTCCTACAATGAGCAGTTCTTC,CASGNHPGQGSYNEQFF,TRBJ2-1,TRBD1,TRBV9,few
TGTGCCAGCAGCGGATACCGGGACACCCGGGAGGGGCCTAACTATGGCTACACCTTC,CASSGYRDTREGPNYGYTF,TRBJ1-2,-,TRBV4-2,-
TGTGCCAGCGGGGACGACATAATGAACACTGAAGCTTTCTTT,CASGDDIMNTEAFF,TRBJ1-1,-,TRBV2,-
TGTGCCAGCAGTTTTCAAGGGTCAGGGGGCGATGGCTACACCTTC,CASSFQGSGGDGYTF,TRBJ1-2,TRBD1,TRBV28,medium-sized
TGTGCCAGCAGTTTTCTTCCGGGACAGACTTTCACAGATACGCAGTATTTT,CASSFLPGQTFTDTQYF,TRBJ2-3,TRBD1,TRBV27,few
TGTGCCAGCAGCCAAGAATCGGGACCGGGACTAGCGGGTACCACAGATACGCAGTATTTT,CASSQESGPGLAGTTDTQYF,TRBJ2-3,TRBD2,TRBV4-2,few
TGTGCCAGCAGCTCCGGGACAGGCTTTTACGAGCAGTACTTC,CASSSGTGFYEQYF,TRBJ2-7,TRBD1,TRBV7-9,medium-sized
TGTGCCAGCAGCTCGAATTCCGGACCCTCTGGAAACACCATATATTTT,CASSSNSGPSGNTIYF,TRBJ1-3,-,TRBV7-9,-
TGTGCCAGTTCCGGGGGTACAGATACGCAGTATTTT,CASSGGTDTQYF,TRBJ2-3,-,TRBV7-6,-
TGTGCCAGCAGTTTAATTGCCTACGAGCAGTACTTC,CASSLIAYEQYF,TRBJ2-7,-,TRBV28,-
TGCAGCGTTGTGAAAGGGAACTCATACGAGCAGTACTTC,CSVVKGNSYEQYF,TRBJ2-7,-,TRBV29-1,medium-sized
TGTGCCAGCAGCTTATGGTGGGGCGGGGCAAGCTCTGGGGCCAACGTCCTGACTTTC,CASSLWWGGASSGANVLTF,TRBJ2-6,-,TRBV7-6,-
TGTGCCAGCAGCGTAGGGGGGACGTCCCCAGATACGCAGTATTTT,CASSVGGTSPDTQYF,TRBJ2-3,-,TRBV9,medium-sized
TGTGCCAGCAGCCAAGATCGGACAGGGGGCAATCAGCCCCAGCATTTT,CASSQDRTGGNQPQHF,TRBJ1-5,TRBD1,TRBV4-2,medium-sized
TGTGCCAGCAGTGGAGGACAGGGGCGAGATGAGCAGTTCTTC,CASSGGQGRDEQFF,TRBJ2-1,TRBD1,TRBV2,-
TGTGCCAGCAGCTCCACCTTGGACTACTACGAGCAGTACTTC,CASSSTLDYYEQYF,TRBJ2-7,-,TRBV7-9,-
TGTGCCAGCCAAACAATGGACGATGATCAGCCCCAGCATTTT,CASQTMDDDQPQHF,TRBJ1-5,-,TRBV7-9,medium-sized
TGTGCCAGCAGCGCCGGACAGGGAAGGGGAGCTTTCTTT,CASSAGQGRGAFF,TRBJ1-1,TRBD1,TRBV9,-
TGTGCCAGCAGCTCCAGCCGGACAGAGACCCAGTACTTC,CASSSSRTETQYF,TRBJ2-5,-,TRBV7-3,medium-sized
TGTGCCAGCAGTTACCCAGACGCTGAGCAGTTCTTC,CASSYPDAEQFF,TRBJ2-1,-,TRBV6-6,once
TGTGCCTCAGGACTCATCACTAACTATGGCTACACCTTC,CASGLITNYGYTF,TRBJ1-2,-,TRBV28,few
TGTGCCAGCAGTTATGGTTCAGGATCTGGGTACGAGCAGTACTTC,CASSYGSGSGYEQYF,TRBJ2-7,-,TRBV28,few
TGCAGCGTCTGCAACCCGGGGGCCGCCGGGGAGCTGTTTTTT,CSVCNPGAAGELFF,TRBJ2-2,-,TRBV29-1,medium-sized
TGTGCCAGCAGTTCGGGACTAGCGGGATATTACGAGCAGTACTTC,CASSSGLAGYYEQYF,TRBJ2-7,TRBD2,TRBV27,medium-sized
TGTGCCAGCAGTCCCCCGGGTAACTACGAGCAGTACTTC,CASSPPGNYEQYF,TRBJ2-7,-,TRBV27,medium-sized
TGTGCCAGCAGTGAGTTTCGTACCTCCTACGAGCAGTACTTC,CASSEFRTSYEQYF,TRBJ2-7,-,TRBV6-1,-
TGCGCCAGCAGCCAAGACAGGGGCTACGAGCAGTACTTC,CASSQDRGYEQYF,TRBJ2-7,-,TRBV4-3,-
TGCAGCGTCCTCGGACAGGGACAAGGAGATACGCAGTATTTT,CSVLGQGQGDTQYF,TRBJ2-3,TRBD1,TRBV29-1,once
TGCGCCAGCACCGGGGCCAAAAACATTCAGTACTTC,CASTGAKNIQYF,TRBJ2-4,-,TRBV4-1,once
TGTGCCAGCAGTGAAGGCCCTTACGAGAACTATGGCTACACCTTC,CASSEGPYENYGYTF,TRBJ1-2,-,TRBV6-1,medium-sized
TGTGCCAGCAGCCTTTGGAGGGGTGAAAAACTGTTTTTT,CASSLWRGEKLFF,TRBJ1-4,-,TRBV5-3,few
TGTGCCACCACCCGGGGACAGAGCTACGAGCAGTACTTC,CATTRGQSYEQYF,TRBJ2-7,TRBD1,TRBV5-6,-
TGTGCCAGCAGTTATACTAGCGGGGGATACAATGAGCAGTTCTTC,CASSYTSGGYNEQFF,TRBJ2-1,TRBD2,TRBV6-6,few
TGTGCCAGCAGCCCCCGAGGGGATGACACTGAAGCTTTCTTT,CASSPRGDDTEAFF,TRBJ1-1,-,TRBV9,medium-sized
TGTGCCTGGAGAAACCGACAGTGGTCTGGAAACACCATATATTTT,CAWRNRQWSGNTIYF,TRBJ1-3,-,TRBV30,-
TGCGCCAGCAGCTTGGTGTCGGATACGCAGTATTTT,CASSLVSDTQYF,TRBJ2-3,-,TRBV5-1,medium-sized
TGTGCCAGCACCCCGGTTGGAGCGAATAATTCACCCCTCCACTTT,CASTPVGANNSPLHF,TRBJ1-6,-,TRBV28,-
TGTGCCAGCAGCGTGGATGCAGAAGAGACCCAGTACTTC,CASSVDAEETQYF,TRBJ2-5,-,TRBV9,medium-sized
TGTGCCAGCAGTTACGGTTTTGGGACTGAAGCTTTCTTT,CASSYGFGTEAFF,TRBJ1-1,-,TRBV6-6,once
TGTGCCACCACCCGGGGACAGAGCTACGAGCAGTACTTC,CATTRGQSYEQYF,TRBJ2-7,TRBD1,TRBV7-6,-
TGCAGCGCCGTGACAGGGGGTGCGGAAAAACTGTTTTTT,CSAVTGGAEKLFF,TRBJ1-4,TRBD1,TRBV29-1,-
TGTGCCAGCAGCCGTAAGGGTAGGGAATTAGGCAATCAGCCCCAGCATTTT,CASSRKGRELGNQPQHF,TRBJ1-5,-,TRBV11-2,-
TGTGCCAGCAGCTCGGAGACCCCGACCTACGAGCAGTACTTC,CASSSETPTYEQYF,TRBJ2-7,-,TRBV9,once
TGCAGCGTTGATTTTTGGGGTTCCGGAAACACCATATATTTT,CSVDFWGSGNTIYF,TRBJ1-3,-,TRBV29-1,-
TGTGCCAGTAGTATAGGGGGCGGGGCCACGAACACTGAAGCTTTCTTT,CASSIGGGATNTEAFF,TRBJ1-1,-,TRBV19,-
TGTGCCAGTAGTATTTTGGGAGGACTAGCGGGCTACAATGAGCAGTTCTTC,CASSILGGLAGYNEQFF,TRBJ2-1,TRBD2,TRBV19,-
TGTGCCAGTAGTATGGGGACAGGGGGCTGGACTGAAGCTTTCTTT,CASSMGTGGWTEAFF,TRBJ1-1,TRBD1,TRBV19,few
TGTGCCAGCAGTGTGGGGACTAGCTACGAGCAGTACTTC,CASSVGTSYEQYF,TRBJ2-7,TRBD2,TRBV6-1,-
TGTGCCAGCAGTGAAGGACCAGCGAACTCCTACGAGCAGTACTTC,CASSEGPANSYEQYF,TRBJ2-7,-,TRBV2,-
TGTGCCAGTAGTATAGTTTCGGGAGTCGGAAACACCATATATTTT,CASSIVSGVGNTIYF,TRBJ1-3,-,TRBV19,few